This T cell receptor (beta chain) was sequenced for a study of cytomegalovirus exposure and HLA in healthy donors. Study-wide results and limits: TCR beta chains associated with HLA were, in a later analysis, more clonally expanded than equally common others.

Only one count was recorded for this clone. Its antigen remains unknown. CDR1 is SGHTA, CDR2 FQGNSA, per germline. This CDR3 is 15 amino acids long. V lost 7 bases and J 3 bases, leaving 18 bases between the germline ends. Use of 60 Vbeta and 13 Jbeta primers characterized the PCR. Method: immunoSEQ multiplex PCR; TCRdb's copy keeps in-frame clones and lacks some. Here the sample spans about 150,000 clones, roughly 80% being singletons. Sequencing was carried out using PBMCs. The origin of this receptor is a woman between 45 and 65 years old in good health and CMV-seropositive. This chain connects TRBV7-2 to TRBJ1-2; TRBD1 is a possible D gene (6 bases). The CDR3 DNA reads as TGTGCCAGCACGGCGGGGGGCGGAAGGGACTATGGCTACACCTTC. Its translation: CASTAGGGRDYGYTF.